The 2 T cell receptor beta chains presented below share a single source sample, sequenced in a study of post-analysis software for immune sequencing data. The study's findings and limits: Comparison of patients with controls showed a handful of TRBV segments more frequent in patients, TRBV5-6, TRBV5-1 and TRBV20-1 among them.

What these receptors recognize is not known. Built from TCR beta cDNA, the libraries had unique molecular identifiers in them. TCRdb fed the PCR reads into MiXCR, producing one record per CDR3 protein. The sample has about 820,000 distinct CDR3 sequences, under 70% seen once. What was sequenced was blood. Source of these receptors: a girl aged 5-17 years with multiple sclerosis.

This clonotype came up a few times. The chain carries TRBV20-1 and TRBJ2-5; D unclear. The germline gives CDR1 DFQATT, CDR2 SNEGSKA (reference sequence). This CDR3 region has 12 residues. V was trimmed by 5 bases and J by 4 bases, leaving 11 bases between them. The CDR3 is CSARTPSETQYF. For the CDR3, the DNA is TGCAGTGCTCGAACCCCCTCAGAGACCCAGTACTTC.

The gene calls are TRBV20-1 and TRBJ2-1; 11 nucleotides line up with TRBD2. CDR1 and CDR2 (germline): DFQATT, SNEGSKA (reference sequence). The CDR3 has 13 residues. The ends lost 8 bases at V and 8 bases at J; junction bases unmatched: 8. CDR3 amino acids: CSMPGLAGYEQFF. The DNA of the CDR3 is TGCAGTATGCCCGGACTAGCGGGCTATGAGCAGTTCTTC.